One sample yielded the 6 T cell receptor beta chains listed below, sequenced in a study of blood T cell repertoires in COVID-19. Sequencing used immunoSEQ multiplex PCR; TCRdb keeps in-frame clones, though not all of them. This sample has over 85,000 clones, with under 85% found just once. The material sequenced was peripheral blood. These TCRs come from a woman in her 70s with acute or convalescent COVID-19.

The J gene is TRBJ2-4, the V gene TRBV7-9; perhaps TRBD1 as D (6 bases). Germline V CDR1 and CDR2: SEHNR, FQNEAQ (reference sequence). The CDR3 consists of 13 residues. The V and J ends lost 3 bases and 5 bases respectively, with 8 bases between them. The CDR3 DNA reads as TGTGCCAGCAGCTTTTCAGGGGAAAACATTCAGTACTTC. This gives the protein CASSFSGENIQYF.

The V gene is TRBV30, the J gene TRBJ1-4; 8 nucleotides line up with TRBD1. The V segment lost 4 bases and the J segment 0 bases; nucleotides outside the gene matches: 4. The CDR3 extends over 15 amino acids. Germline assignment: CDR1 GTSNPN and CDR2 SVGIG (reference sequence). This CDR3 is CAWTRTGTTNEKLFF. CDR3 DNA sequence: TGTGCCTGGACAAGGACAGGGACAACTAATGAAAAACTGTTTTTT.

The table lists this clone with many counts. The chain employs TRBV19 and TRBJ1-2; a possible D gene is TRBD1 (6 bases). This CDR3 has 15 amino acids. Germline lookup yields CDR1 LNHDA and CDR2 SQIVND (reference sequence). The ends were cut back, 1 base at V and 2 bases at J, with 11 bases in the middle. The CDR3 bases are TGTGCCAGTAGTATAGTGGGACAAGTGAACTATGGCTACACCTTC. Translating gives CASSIVGQVNYGYTF.

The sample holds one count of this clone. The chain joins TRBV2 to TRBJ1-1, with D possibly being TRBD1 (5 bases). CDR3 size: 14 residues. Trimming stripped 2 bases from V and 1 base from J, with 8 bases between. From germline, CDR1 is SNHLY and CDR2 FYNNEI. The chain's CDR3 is CASSELTENTEAFF. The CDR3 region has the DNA TGTGCCAGCAGTGAATTGACAGAGAACACTGAAGCTTTCTTT.

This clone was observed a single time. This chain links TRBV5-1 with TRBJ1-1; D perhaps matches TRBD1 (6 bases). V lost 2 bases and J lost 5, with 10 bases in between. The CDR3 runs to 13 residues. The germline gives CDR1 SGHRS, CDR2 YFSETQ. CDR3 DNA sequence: TGCGCCAGCAGCTTTTTCAGGGGAACTGAAGCTTTCTTT. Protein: CASSFFRGTEAFF.

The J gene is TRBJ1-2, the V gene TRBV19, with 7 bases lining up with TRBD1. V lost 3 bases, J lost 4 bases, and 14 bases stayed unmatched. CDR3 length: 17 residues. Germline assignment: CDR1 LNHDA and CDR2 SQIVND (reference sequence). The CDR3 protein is CASSIGPAGPGGYGYTF. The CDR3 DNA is TGTGCCAGTAGTATTGGTCCCGCGGGCCCAGGGGGCTATGGCTACACCTTC. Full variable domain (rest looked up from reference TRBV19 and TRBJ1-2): DGGITQSPKYLFRKEGQNVTLSCEQNLNHDAMYWYRQDPGQGLRLIYYSQIVNDFQKGDIAEGYSVSREKKESFPLTVTSAQKNPTAFYLCASSIGPAGPGGYGYTFGSGTRLTVV.